The TCR beta chain under discussion was sequenced for a study of neoadjuvant anti-PD-1 for oral cavity cancer (dated by TCRdb to the early 2020s). With respect to the entire study: Patients mostly received three to four biweekly doses of nivolumab at 3 mg/kg before curative-intent surgical resection. Patients without progression received a fourth nivolumab dose around day 43 and underwent definitive surgical resection on days 50-56. Under RECIST 1.1, a patient counted as a responder if showing complete response, partial response or stable disease, and as a non-responder if showing progression. An approximately 30% response rate was observed in the parent correlative cohort, in which over nine patients were included.

Of note for this clone: Its antigen has not been determined. Base quality data are lacking; no much larger clone is found one base away.

For deep sequencing, each PBMC sample was run in six replicates, with libraries mostly built from approximately 0.45 ug of input genomic DNA. The immunoSEQ hsTCRbeta kit was used to prepare TCRbeta libraries, following the manufacturer's instructions. An Illumina NovaSeq 6000 S4 flow cell was used to sequence the final libraries, which had first been combined to 3 nM. The authors' analysis ran thus. The immunoSEQ Analyzer handled quality control and preprocessing of the raw data. The analysis was limited to productive rearrangements, and each clonotype was defined by a unique CDR3 amino acid sequence. Repertoire clonality was estimated as the Gini-Simpson index, which was calculated using the R package tcR. Gini indices were compared with Student's t test, and associations with tumor size change were assessed by Pearson correlation. TCRdb took over this immuneACCESS table, retaining in-frame rearrangements with V and J assigned. Such tables are incomplete; in checked studies, under half of the missing clones stem from an unresolved V gene, and the remainder is unexplained. That table is the source of V, J and clone size, and D and trimming were worked out from the DNA. The sample yields some 9,500 clones; less than 75% were counted once. The top ten constitute roughly 4.5% of the sample.

The time point label of this sample denotes: after neoadjuvant nivolumab, at surgical resection. None of the patients had received prior systemic or radiation treatment, and all were newly diagnosed with stage II-IVA oral cavity squamous cell carcinoma. The cohort was made up of patients with locally advanced, HPV-negative oral cavity squamous cell carcinoma. No culture maintenance or expansion was done, as the peripheral blood mononuclear cells went straight to analysis. The samples were obtained from a longitudinal correlative study of a single-arm phase II trial testing neoadjuvant nivolumab in oral cavity squamous cell carcinoma. Subject-matched pre- and post-treatment PBMCs and tumors from three responders and three non-responders were subjected to genomic DNA-based TCRbeta sequencing. Peripheral blood mononuclear cells were collected before nivolumab treatment and again after treatment, at the time of surgery. The Maxwell RSC DNA from Cells kit was used to isolate genomic DNA from PBMCs.

Overall study results and their limits: Higher pretreatment blood TCRbeta clonality and lower post-treatment tumor TCRbeta clonality were correlated with higher pretreatment blood Treg/Th17 ratios. Only a few patients per response group were included in the TCR analyses, and the authors called for validation in larger cohorts. After neoadjuvant nivolumab, non-responders showed significantly higher T cell clonality (Gini index) in PBMCs than responders did.

V is pared back by 4 bases and J by 9 bases, with 19 bases lying between the germline termini. The CDR1 and CDR2 encoded by the germline V gene are SGHRS and YFSETQ. The CDR3 goes from the cysteine to the phenylalanine over 14 residues. The only DNA kept is the CDR3, 42 bases in frame from the first base. The receptor was derived from a person between 40 and 85 years old with oral cavity squamous cell carcinoma. The starting material was PBMCs, obtained after nivolumab (anti-PD-1) treatment. The chain is made from TRBV5-1 and TRBJ2-5, with the D call perhaps TRBD1 or TRBD2, each one matching 7 bases. This receptor carries the CDR3 CASSTGGGTEAQYF. The base sequence is TGCGCCAGCAGCACGGGGGGAGGGACAGAAGCCCAGTACTTC.